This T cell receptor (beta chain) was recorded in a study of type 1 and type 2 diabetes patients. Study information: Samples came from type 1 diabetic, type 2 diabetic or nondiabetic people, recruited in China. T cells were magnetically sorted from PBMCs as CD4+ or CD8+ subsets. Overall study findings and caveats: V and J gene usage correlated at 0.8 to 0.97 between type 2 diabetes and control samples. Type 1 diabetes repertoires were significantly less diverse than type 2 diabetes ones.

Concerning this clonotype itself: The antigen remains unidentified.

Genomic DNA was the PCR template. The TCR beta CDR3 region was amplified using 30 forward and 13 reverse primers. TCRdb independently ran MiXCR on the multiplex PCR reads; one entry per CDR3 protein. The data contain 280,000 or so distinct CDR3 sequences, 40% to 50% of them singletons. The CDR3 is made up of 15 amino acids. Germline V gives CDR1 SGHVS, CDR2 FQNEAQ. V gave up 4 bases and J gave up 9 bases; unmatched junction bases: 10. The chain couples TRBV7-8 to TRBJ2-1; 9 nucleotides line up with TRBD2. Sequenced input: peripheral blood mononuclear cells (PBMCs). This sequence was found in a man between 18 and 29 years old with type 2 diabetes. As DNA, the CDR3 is TGTGCCAGCAGCTCCAAAGCGGGGGGCCACCTTGAGCAGTTCTTC. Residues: CASSSKAGGHLEQFF.